Detailed here is one T cell receptor beta chain. Data came from immunoSEQ multiplex PCR; TCRdb stores just in-frame clones and leaves some out. The sample yields 65,000 to 100,000 clones, approximately 87% seen once. CDR3 size: 15 residues. Trimming shortened V by 0 bases and J by 7 bases, and 12 bases separated the two germline ends. The germline V gene has CDR1 LNHNV and CDR2 YYDKDF (reference sequence). The entry originates in a study of control samples from healthy donors and cancer patients. Sequencing was carried out using blood. The sequence was collected from a man between 45 and 60 years old in good health. The V and J genes are TRBV15 and TRBJ2-2; D gene uncertain. This CDR3 is CATSRDKWGHGELFF. In DNA, the CDR3 is TGTGCCACCAGCAGAGATAAATGGGGTCACGGGGAGCTGTTTTTT.